These T cell receptor beta chains were read from a single sample in a study of blood T cell repertoires in COVID-19. Data came from immunoSEQ multiplex PCR; TCRdb stores just in-frame clones and leaves some out. The data show about 230,000 clones, 70% to 90% seen once. Sequences were obtained from peripheral blood. The receptors were sampled from a woman between 70 and 85 years old with active or convalescent COVID-19. The CDR3 runs from the conserved cysteine through the conserved F or W. The order of the fields is CDR3 protein, CDR3 DNA, J gene, V gene, CDR3 length, D gene, clone size. D genes are given only for firm matches. Size is stated for part of the rows, as once, few or many counts, or as a class when the clone is expanded.

CASSLRGRGGTQETQYF	TGTGCCAGTAGTCTCAGGGGGCGAGGCGGTACTCAAGAGACCCAGTACTTC	TRBJ2-5	TRBV19	17	TRBD1	NA
CASSQWTQGNTGELFF	TGTGCCAGCAGCCAATGGACACAGGGCAACACCGGGGAGCTGTTTTTT	TRBJ2-2	TRBV3-1/TRBV3-2	16	NA	once
CASSFSGPYEQYF	TGTGCCAGCAGCTTTAGCGGTCCCTACGAGCAGTACTTC	TRBJ2-7	TRBV7-2	13	NA	NA
CASSPGGGGGQETQYF	TGTGCCAGCAGCCCCGGCGGGGGGGGTGGGCAAGAGACCCAGTACTTC	TRBJ2-5	TRBV7-3	16	TRBD2	NA
CASSPGTGETQYF	TGTGCCAGCAGCCCCGGGACAGGGGAGACCCAGTACTTC	TRBJ2-5	TRBV7-3	13	TRBD1	NA
CATGTGEETQYF	TGTGCCACCGGGACGGGAGAAGAGACCCAGTACTTC	TRBJ2-5	TRBV27	12	NA	once
CASSQNGGGETQYF	TGTGCCAGCAGCCAAAACGGGGGTGGCGAGACCCAGTACTTC	TRBJ2-5	TRBV3-1/TRBV3-2	14	NA	NA
CASSPGTGGTQYF	TGTGCCAGCTCACCAGGGACAGGGGGCACCCAGTACTTC	TRBJ2-5	TRBV18	13	TRBD1	NA
CASSEPTGGNQPQHF	TGTGCCAGCAGTGAACCGACCGGGGGTAATCAGCCCCAGCATTTT	TRBJ1-5	TRBV2	15	NA	NA
CASNSGRAFNYNEQFF	TGTGCCTCAAATAGCGGGAGGGCCTTTAACTACAATGAGCAGTTCTTC	TRBJ2-1	TRBV19	16	TRBD2	NA
CASSWTGRGYTF	TGTGCCAGCAGTTGGACAGGGAGGGGCTACACCTTC	TRBJ1-2	TRBV6-5	12	TRBD1	NA
CASSYPYTEAFF	TGTGCCAGCAGTTACCCTTACACTGAAGCTTTCTTT	TRBJ1-1	TRBV6-2/TRBV6-3	12	NA	NA
CASRSWPAATNEKLFF	TGTGCCAGCAGGTCCTGGCCCGCTGCAACTAATGAAAAACTGTTTTTT	TRBJ1-4	TRBV7-6	16	NA	NA
CASSDRVNQPQHF	TGTGCCAGCAGTGACAGGGTTAATCAGCCCCAGCATTTT	TRBJ1-5	TRBV25-1	13	NA	NA
CASSADLNSPLHF	TGTGCCAGCAGCGCAGACTTAAATTCACCCCTCCACTTT	TRBJ1-6	TRBV5-4	13	NA	few
CASSLDLVGRTNEQFF	TGTGCCAGCAGCTTAGATTTAGTGGGGCGGACCAATGAGCAGTTCTTC	TRBJ2-1	TRBV7-2	16	NA	NA
CAISESGQSNYGYTF	TGTGCCATCAGTGAGTCGGGACAGTCTAACTATGGCTACACCTTC	TRBJ1-2	TRBV10-3	15	TRBD1	NA
CASSLGASLGTEAFF	TGCGCCAGCAGCTTGGGGGCTAGCCTTGGCACTGAAGCTTTCTTT	TRBJ1-1	TRBV5-1	15	NA	NA
CASSLRRGSYEQYF	TGTGCCAGCAGTTTAAGGCGGGGATCCTACGAGCAGTACTTC	TRBJ2-7	TRBV27	14	NA	NA
CASSPDRANYGYTF	TGTGCCAGCAGCCCGGACAGAGCTAACTATGGCTACACCTTC	TRBJ1-2	TRBV6-6	14	NA	few
CASSQGDQNSPLHF	TGTGCCAGCAGCCAAGGGGATCAAAATTCACCCCTCCACTTT	TRBJ1-6	TRBV7-2	14	NA	NA
CASSQSRVLVFF	TGCGCCAGCAGTCAATCGAGAGTTTTGGTTTTCTTT	TRBJ1-1	TRBV23-1	12	NA	few
CASSPQSGTGYEQYF	TGTGCCAGCAGTCCCCAAAGCGGAACTGGCTACGAGCAGTACTTC	TRBJ2-7	TRBV6-5	15	NA	once
CASSRQGRGAYEQYF	TGTGCCAGCAGTCGCCAGGGCCGCGGGGCTTACGAGCAGTACTTC	TRBJ2-7	TRBV2	15	NA	NA
CASSLREAYNEQFF	TGTGCCAGCAGCTTGCGGGAGGCTTACAATGAGCAGTTCTTC	TRBJ2-1	TRBV5-4	14	TRBD2	NA
CASSPRLAGGNEQFF	TGCGCCAGCAGCCCTCGACTAGCGGGAGGTAATGAGCAGTTCTTC	TRBJ2-1	TRBV5-1	15	TRBD2	NA
CASSIPTFRGRTGELFF	TGTGCCAGTAGTATTCCCACCTTCAGGGGGCGAACCGGGGAGCTGTTTTTT	TRBJ2-2	TRBV19	17	TRBD1	NA
CASSTSSSGRVTGELFF	TGTGCCAGCAGCACTTCATCTAGCGGGAGGGTAACCGGGGAGCTGTTTTTT	TRBJ2-2	TRBV5-4	17	TRBD2	NA
CASRSRSYEQYF	TGTGCCAGCAGGTCGAGATCCTACGAGCAGTACTTC	TRBJ2-7	TRBV6-5	12	NA	NA
CASSQRAGGDLSGANVLTF	TGTGCCAGCTCGCAACGGGCAGGGGGCGACCTCTCTGGGGCCAACGTCCTGACTTTC	TRBJ2-6	TRBV18	19	TRBD1	few
CASSRDRNTGELFF	TGCGCCAGCAGCCGGGACAGGAACACCGGGGAGCTGTTTTTT	TRBJ2-2	TRBV10-1	14	TRBD1	NA
CASSKARGRNTEAFF	TGTGCCAGCAGCAAGGCCAGGGGGAGAAACACTGAAGCTTTCTTT	TRBJ1-1	TRBV21-1	15	NA	once
CASSERSPSKGGELFF	TGTGCCAGCAGTGAAAGGTCCCCAAGTAAGGGGGGGGAGCTGTTTTTT	TRBJ2-2	TRBV6-1	16	NA	NA
CASSQSQETQYF	TGTGCCAGTAGTCAGTCCCAAGAGACCCAGTACTTC	TRBJ2-5	TRBV19	12	NA	NA
CASNTPTGSNYGYTF	TGTGCCAGCAACACCCCGACAGGGAGTAACTATGGCTACACCTTC	TRBJ1-2	TRBV28	15	TRBD1	NA